This T cell receptor (beta chain) was obtained from a study of preoperative IRX-2 immunotherapy in early breast cancer. Per germline, CDR1 KGHSH and CDR2 LQKENI. V lost 3 bases and J lost 9, with 12 bases in between. The CDR3 sequence is 13 residues long. Stated treatment: preoperative locoregional IRX-2 cytokine immunotherapy. Patients received preoperative, locoregional IRX-2 cytokine immunotherapy in a phase Ib study. This table comes from immunoSEQ multiplex PCR, and its TCRdb copy is limited to in-frame clones, with some not included. The sample contains around 29,000 clones, about 79% of which appear only once.

This TCR was recovered from a human donor with breast cancer. This sample was taken from a patient treated with IRX-2 immunotherapy. The chain is built from TRBV18 and TRBJ2-4, with D possibly being TRBD1 or TRBD2 (5 bases each). The CDR3 DNA follows: TGTGCCAGCTCACCTATGGGGGAGAGCATTCAGTACTTC. As protein: CASSPMGESIQYF.